This TCR beta chain comes out of a study of read filtering for tumor transcriptome and immune sequencing. From 300 to 450 ng of RNA, a library with molecular barcoded alpha/delta and beta/gamma adaptors was made. TCRdb ran MiXCR on the reads and lists one entry per CDR3 protein. The table lists 37,000 or so distinct CDR3 sequences, about an eighth of them singletons. In its sample, this clonotype was seen many times. This CDR3 is built from 14 residues. With 3 bases removed from V and 5 bases from J, the gap between germline ends came to 14 bases. Per germline, CDR1 WNHNN and CDR2 SYGVQD (reference sequence).

The sequencing sample was made of a population of CD138-negative cells sorted from bone marrow. The clonotype was recovered from a donor at least 40 years old with multiple myeloma. The V and J genes are TRBV10-1 and TRBJ2-7, with D uncertain. For the CDR3, the DNA is TGCGCCAGCAGTGATTTTAGCTCCCTGGACGAGCAGTACTTC. This codes for CASSDFSSLDEQYF.